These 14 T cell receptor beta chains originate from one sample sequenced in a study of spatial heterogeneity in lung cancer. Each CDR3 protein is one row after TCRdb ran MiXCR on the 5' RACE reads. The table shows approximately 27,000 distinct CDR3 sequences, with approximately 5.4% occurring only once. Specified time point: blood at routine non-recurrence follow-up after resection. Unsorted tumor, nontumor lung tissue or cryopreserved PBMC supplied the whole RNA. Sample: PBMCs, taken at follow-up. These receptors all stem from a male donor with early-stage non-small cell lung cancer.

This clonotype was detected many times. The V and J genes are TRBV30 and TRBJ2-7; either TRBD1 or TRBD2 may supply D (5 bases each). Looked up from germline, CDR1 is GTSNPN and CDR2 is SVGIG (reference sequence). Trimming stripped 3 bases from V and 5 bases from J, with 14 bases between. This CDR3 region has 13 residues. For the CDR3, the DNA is TGTGCCTGGAGGAGGGGAACGAGGAACGAGCAGTACTTC. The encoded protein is CAWRRGTRNEQYF.

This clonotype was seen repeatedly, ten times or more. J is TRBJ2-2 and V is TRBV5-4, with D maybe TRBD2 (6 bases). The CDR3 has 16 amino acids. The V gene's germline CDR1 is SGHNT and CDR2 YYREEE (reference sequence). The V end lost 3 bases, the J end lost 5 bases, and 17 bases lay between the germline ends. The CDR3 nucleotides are TGTGCCAGCAGCTCGGGACTCTTGATAGGGACCGGGGAGCTGTTTTTT. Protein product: CASSSGLLIGTGELFF.

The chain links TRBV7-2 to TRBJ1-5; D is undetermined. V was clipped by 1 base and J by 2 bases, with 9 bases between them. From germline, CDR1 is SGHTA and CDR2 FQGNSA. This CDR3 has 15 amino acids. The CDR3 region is CASSLEGSRNQPQHF. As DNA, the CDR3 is TGTGCCAGCAGCTTAGAAGGCAGCCGCAATCAGCCCCAGCATTTT. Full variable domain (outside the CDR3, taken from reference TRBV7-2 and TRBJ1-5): GAGVSQSPSNKVTEKGKDVELRCDPISGHTALYWYRQSLGQGLEFLIYFQGNSAPDKSGLPSDRFSAERTGGSVSTLTIQRTQQEDSAVYLCASSLEGSRNQPQHFGDGTRLSIL.

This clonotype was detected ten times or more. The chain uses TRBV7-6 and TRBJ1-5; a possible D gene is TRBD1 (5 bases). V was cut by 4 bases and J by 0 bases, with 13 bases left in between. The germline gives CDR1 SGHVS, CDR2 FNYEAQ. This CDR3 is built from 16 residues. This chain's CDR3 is CASSSVGGYSNQPQHF. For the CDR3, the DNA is TGTGCCAGCAGCTCAGTCGGGGGTTATAGCAATCAGCCCCAGCATTTT. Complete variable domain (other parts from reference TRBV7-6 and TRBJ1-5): GAGVSQSPRYKVTKRGQDVALRCDPISGHVSLYWYRQALGQGPEFLTYFNYEAQQDKSGLPNDRFSAERPEGSISTLTIQRTEQRDSAMYRCASSSVGGYSNQPQHFGDGTRLSIL.

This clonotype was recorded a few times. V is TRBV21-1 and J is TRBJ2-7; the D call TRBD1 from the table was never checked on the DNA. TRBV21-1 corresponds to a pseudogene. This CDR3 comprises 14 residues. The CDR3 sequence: CASSKRGDSYEQYV. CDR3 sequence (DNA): TGTGCCAGCAGCAAACGGGGCGACTCCTACGAGCAGTACGTC.

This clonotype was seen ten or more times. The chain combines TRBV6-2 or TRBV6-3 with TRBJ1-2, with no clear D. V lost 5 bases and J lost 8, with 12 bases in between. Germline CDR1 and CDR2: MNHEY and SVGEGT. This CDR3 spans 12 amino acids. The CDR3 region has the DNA TGTGCCAGCAGTCGAGAGGGAATCGGCTACACCTTC. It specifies CASSREGIGYTF.

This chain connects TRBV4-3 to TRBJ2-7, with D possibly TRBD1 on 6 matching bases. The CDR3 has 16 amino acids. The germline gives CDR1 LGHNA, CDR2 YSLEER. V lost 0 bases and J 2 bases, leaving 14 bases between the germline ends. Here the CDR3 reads CASSQDSGTYAYEQYF. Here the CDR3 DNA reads TGCGCCAGCAGCCAAGATTCCGGGACATACGCCTACGAGCAGTACTTC.

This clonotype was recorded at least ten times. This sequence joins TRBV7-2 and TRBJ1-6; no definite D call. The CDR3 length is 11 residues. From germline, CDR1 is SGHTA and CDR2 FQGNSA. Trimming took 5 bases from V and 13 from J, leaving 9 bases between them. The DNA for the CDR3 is TGTGCCAGCAGCCCCGGGGTCCCCCTCCACTTT. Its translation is CASSPGVPLHF.

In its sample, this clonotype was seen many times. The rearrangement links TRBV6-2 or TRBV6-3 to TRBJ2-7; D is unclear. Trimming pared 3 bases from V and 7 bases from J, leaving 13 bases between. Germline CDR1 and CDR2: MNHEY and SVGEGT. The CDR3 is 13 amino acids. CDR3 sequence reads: CASSYAYWGEQYV. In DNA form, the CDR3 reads TGTGCCAGCAGTTATGCGTATTGGGGTGAGCAGTACGTC.

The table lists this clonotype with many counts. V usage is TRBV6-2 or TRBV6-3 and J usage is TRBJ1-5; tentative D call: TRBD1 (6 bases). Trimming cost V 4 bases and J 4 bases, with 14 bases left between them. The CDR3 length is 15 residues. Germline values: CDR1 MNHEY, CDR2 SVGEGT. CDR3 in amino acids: CASSSTGMGNQPQHF. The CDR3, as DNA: TGTGCCAGCAGTTCAACAGGGATGGGGAATCAGCCCCAGCATTTT.

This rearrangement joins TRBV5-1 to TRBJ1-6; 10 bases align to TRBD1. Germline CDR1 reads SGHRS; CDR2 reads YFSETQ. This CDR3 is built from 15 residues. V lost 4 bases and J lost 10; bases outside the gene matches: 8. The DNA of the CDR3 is TGCGCCAGCAGCACCAGGACAGGGGGTGGGTCACCCCTCCACTTT. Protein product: CASSTRTGGGSPLHF. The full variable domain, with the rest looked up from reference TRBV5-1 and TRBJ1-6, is KAGVTQTPRYLIKTRGQQVTLSCSPISGHRSVSWYQQTPGQGLQFLFEYFSETQRNKGNFPGRFSGRQFSNSRSEMNVSTLELGDSALYLCASSTRTGGGSPLHFGNGTRLTVT.

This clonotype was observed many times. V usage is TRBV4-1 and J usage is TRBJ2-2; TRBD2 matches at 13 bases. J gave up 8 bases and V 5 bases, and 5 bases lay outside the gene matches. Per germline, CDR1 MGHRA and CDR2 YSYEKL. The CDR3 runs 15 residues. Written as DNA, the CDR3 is TGCGCCAGCAGCGGGACTAGCGGGGATGTAGGGGAGCTGTTTTTT. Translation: CASSGTSGDVGELFF.

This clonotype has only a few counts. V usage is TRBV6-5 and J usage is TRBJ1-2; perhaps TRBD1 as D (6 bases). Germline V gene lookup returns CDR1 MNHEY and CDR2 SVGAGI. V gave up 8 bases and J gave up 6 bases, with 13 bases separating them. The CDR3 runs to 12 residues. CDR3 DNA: TGTGCCAGCTTGTCGGGGGGGCATGGCTACACCTTC. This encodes CASLSGGHGYTF.

Here the CDR3 reads CASSLGLAESTDTQYF. Here the CDR3 DNA reads TGTGCCAGCAGCTTAGGACTAGCAGAAAGCACAGATACGCAGTATTTT. The chain employs TRBV5-5 and TRBJ2-3, with 8 bases lining up with TRBD2. The CDR3 sequence is 16 residues long. V shed 2 bases and J 0 bases; nucleotides not matched to a gene: 5. Germline CDR1 is SGHKS and CDR2 is YYEKEE (reference sequence).